This T cell receptor beta chain comes out of a study of T cell responses to AZD1222 COVID-19 vaccine. Profiled with immunoSEQ multiplex PCR; TCRdb holds only in-frame clones, not every one. The sample includes 90,000 or so clones, about 89% of them seen just once. Germline values: CDR1 SGHNT, CDR2 YENEEA. CDR3 size: 13 residues. V lost 4 bases, J lost 6 bases, and 12 bases lay in between. The sequencing here drew on peripheral blood, taken 28 days after the second AZD1222 dose. The rearrangement joins TRBV11-3 to TRBJ1-2; no clear D. The source is an adult who received the AZD1222 COVID-19 vaccine. The CDR3 here is CASSSNGLNGYTF. The CDR3, as DNA: TGTGCCAGCAGCTCCAACGGCCTGAATGGCTACACCTTC.